Below are 10 T cell receptor beta chains sequenced from a single sample in a study of blood T cells in healthy people across ages. Primed by a sample-barcoded 5' primer and a J-beta primer mix, a second PCR proceeded for roughly 6 to 12 cycles. A single record per CDR3 protein comes from TCRdb applying MiXCR to the 5' RACE reads. This sample has around 1.1 million distinct CDR3 sequences, with less than 45% found just once. The sample taken for sequencing was blood. Source of these receptors: a man aged 18-30 years in good health.

In this sample, this clonotype turned up a few times. CDR3 loop: CASSQDAGAYEQYF. In DNA, the CDR3 is TGCGCCAGCAGCCAAGATGCGGGGGCCTATGAGCAGTACTTC. The chain has TRBV4-3 and TRBJ2-5; D is perhaps TRBD2 (7 bases). In germline, CDR1 is LGHNA, CDR2 YSLEER. The CDR3 runs 14 residues. V dropped 0 bases and J dropped 11 bases, with 16 bases sitting between them.

The chain carries TRBV4-1 and TRBJ2-7, with 7 bases aligning to TRBD1. The CDR3 sequence is 16 residues long. Germline trimming cut 1 base from V and 0 bases from J; bases unmatched to any gene: 6. Germline V gene sequence: CDR1 MGHRA, CDR2 YSYEKL. CDR3 in amino acids: CASSQVLGDSSYEQYF. DNA for the CDR3: TGCGCCAGCAGCCAAGTCCTGGGGGACAGCTCCTACGAGCAGTACTTC.

This clonotype was observed a few times. The genes are TRBV27 and TRBJ2-7; the D gene is possibly TRBD1 (8 bases). V lost 5 bases, J lost 1 base, and 12 bases lay in between. The CDR3 consists of 14 residues. The V gene's germline CDR1 is MNHEY and CDR2 SMNVEV (reference sequence). This CDR3 is CASSQQGGSYEQYF. As DNA, the CDR3 is TGTGCCAGCAGTCAACAGGGGGGGTCCTACGAGCAGTACTTC.

The chain uses TRBV18 and TRBJ2-5; D gene uncertain. CDR3 length: 13 amino acids. V lost 2 bases, J lost 2 bases, and 6 bases lay in between. CDR1 KGHSH and CDR2 LQKENI come from the germline V gene. CDR3 in DNA: TGTGCCAGCTCACCAAACACACAAGAGACCCAGTACTTC. Its translation: CASSPNTQETQYF.

The chain carries TRBV9 and TRBJ2-1; D is ambiguous. This CDR3 is 14 amino acids long. The ends were cut back, 2 bases at V and 4 bases at J, with 10 bases in the middle. Germline lookup yields CDR1 SGDLS and CDR2 YYNGEE. In DNA form, the CDR3 reads TGTGCCAGCAGCGTCCTAGGGAATTACAATGAGCAGTTCTTC. Its translation is CASSVLGNYNEQFF.

The CDR3 DNA reads as TGTGCCAGCAGTTTAATGGGGCAGGGGGGCGACGAGCAGTACTTC. It yields the protein CASSLMGQGGDEQYF. The rearrangement uses TRBV7-2 and TRBJ2-7; TRBD1 is a possible D gene (7 bases). Germline V CDR1 and CDR2: SGHTA, FQGNSA. There are 15 residues in the CDR3. V was clipped by 6 bases and J by 5 bases, with 20 bases between them.

V usage is TRBV5-1 and J usage is TRBJ1-4, with D possibly matching TRBD1 (5 bases). This CDR3 spans 15 amino acids. V shed 0 bases and J shed 6 bases, with 12 bases lying between them. Germline V gene sequence: CDR1 SGHRS, CDR2 YFSETQ. The CDR3 is CASSLGSGTDEKLFF. The DNA for the CDR3 is TGCGCCAGCAGCTTGGGTTCAGGGACTGATGAAAAACTGTTTTTT.

This clonotype was observed a few times. The gene calls are TRBV30 and TRBJ2-3; D tentatively reads TRBD1 or TRBD2 (5 bases each). Germline-derived CDR1 and CDR2 are GTSNPN and SVGIG (reference sequence). The CDR3 extends over 14 amino acids. Between the trimmed V and J ends, which lost 2 bases and 7 bases, there was a span of 16 bases. CDR3 protein: CAWSPGTLVNTQYF. DNA for the CDR3: TGTGCCTGGAGTCCCGGGACGCTGGTGAATACGCAGTATTTT.

The chain couples TRBV4-1 to TRBJ2-1, with 8 bases aligning to TRBD1. V dropped 0 bases and J dropped 1; count of bases not matched to a gene: 8. Germline values: CDR1 MGHRA, CDR2 YSYEKL. This CDR3 spans 18 amino acids. CDR3 DNA: TGCGCCAGCAGCCAAGAGATTAGGGGGACAGGATCCTACAATGAGCAGTTCTTC. Protein: CASSQEIRGTGSYNEQFF.

Only a few counts were recorded for this clonotype. The V call is TRBV6-2 or TRBV6-3, the J call TRBJ1-5; no clear D. CDR1 and CDR2 (germline): MNHEY, SVGEGT. Deletions cut 0 bases from V and 5 bases from J, with 14 bases between. The CDR3 totals 16 residues. The CDR3 region is CASSYSSVGRDQPQHF. The DNA for the CDR3 is TGTGCCAGCAGTTACTCGAGTGTCGGACGAGATCAGCCCCAGCATTTT.